The entry below gives a single T cell receptor beta chain sequence along with its context. The CDR3 spans 17 residues. J was trimmed by 0 bases and V by 4 bases; bases with no gene match: 10. Germline V gene lookup returns CDR1 SGDLS and CDR2 YYNGEE. The sample is drawn from a study of T-cell reconstitution after alpha-beta-depleted transplantation in children. Unique molecular identifiers were incorporated when the TCRbeta library was constructed. MiXCR, applied by TCRdb to the PCR reads, yields one record per CDR3 protein. Seen here are about 610,000 distinct CDR3 sequences, more than 9% observed once, and the top ten hold about 4%.

The receptor comes from a human donor who donated a stem cell graft to a child with acute myeloid leukemia. This sequence joins TRBV9 and TRBJ2-3; 8 bases fit TRBD2. The sequences come from PBMCs from the stem cell graft donor, collected from the stem cell graft. This CDR3 reads CASSRRKIAGSTDTQYF. CDR3 DNA sequence: TGTGCCAGCAGCCGACGTAAAATAGCGGGAAGCACAGATACGCAGTATTTT.